This T cell receptor beta chain was documented in a study of CD8 T cells in ankylosing spondylitis. The CDR3 is 16 amino acids. With V trimmed by 2 bases and J by 6 bases, 10 bases remained unmatched. Germline V gene sequence: CDR1 LGHNA, CDR2 YNFKEQ. TCRdb used MiXCR to reprocess the 5' RACE reads, holding one entry per CDR3 protein. The profile shows some 840,000 distinct CDR3 sequences, 10% to 15% of them singletons. Details on this clonotype: Its specificity is unknown.

Findings of the study overall: Reactive arthritis synovial fluid and blood were previously reported to contain some motif variants. Peripheral blood held disease-linked clones only at relatively low frequency, and these were CD8+. Ankylosing spondylitis blood appeared to carry a characteristic TCR beta motif of 7 or 8 highly homologous variants.

V and J are TRBV4-2 and TRBJ1-1; TRBD1 matches 9 bases. Source material: blood, either unsorted or a sorted T cell fraction (not recorded which). This TCR derives from a male donor with ankylosing spondylitis. CDR3 in amino acids: CASSQIAGQGEAEAFF. The CDR3 DNA is TGTGCCAGCAGCCAAATTGCGGGACAGGGAGAAGCTGAAGCTTTCTTT.